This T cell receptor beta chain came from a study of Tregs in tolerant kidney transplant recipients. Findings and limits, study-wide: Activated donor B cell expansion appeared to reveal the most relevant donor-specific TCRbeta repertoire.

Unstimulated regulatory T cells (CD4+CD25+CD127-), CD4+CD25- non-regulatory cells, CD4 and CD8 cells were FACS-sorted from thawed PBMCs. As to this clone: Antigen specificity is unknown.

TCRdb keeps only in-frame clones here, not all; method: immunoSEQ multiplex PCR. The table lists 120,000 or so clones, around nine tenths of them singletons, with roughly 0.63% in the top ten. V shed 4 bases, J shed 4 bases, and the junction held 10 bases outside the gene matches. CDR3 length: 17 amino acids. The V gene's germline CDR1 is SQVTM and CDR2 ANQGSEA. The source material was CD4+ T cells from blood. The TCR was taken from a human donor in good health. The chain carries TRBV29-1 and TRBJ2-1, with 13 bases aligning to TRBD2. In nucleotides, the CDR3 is TGCAGCGTTGTGGGACTAGCGGGATTAGTGGGGTACAATGAGCAGTTCTTC. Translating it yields CSVVGLAGLVGYNEQFF.